This T cell receptor beta chain appears in the sequencing data of a study of CD8 T cells in ankylosing spondylitis. Notes on the study in general: Reportedly, matched ankylosing spondylitis synovial fluid was significantly enriched for disease-linked clones. Characteristic of ankylosing spondylitis blood, it appeared, was a TCR beta motif comprising roughly 8 highly homologous variants.

V was pared by 6 bases and J by 2 bases, with 16 bases between. The CDR3 length is 14 residues. Germline V gene data show CDR1 as DFQATT and CDR2 as SNEGSKA (reference sequence). This clonotype was seen many times. Its antigen is not identified. Quantitative 5'-RACE with molecular barcodes was used to make the TCR beta libraries. MiXCR, run by TCRdb on the 5' RACE reads, gives a single entry per CDR3 protein. The table lists roughly 440,000 distinct CDR3 sequences, 17% of them singletons, with just over 1% in the top ten. This TCR was sampled from a male donor with ankylosing spondylitis. The chain is built from TRBV20-1 and TRBJ2-5; D is tentatively TRBD1 or TRBD2 (5 bases each). The source material was blood, either unsorted or a sorted T cell fraction (not recorded which). The DNA for the CDR3 is TGCAGTGCGGTCCGGCCGGGACCACAAGAGACCCAGTACTTC. It codes for CSAVRPGPQETQYF.